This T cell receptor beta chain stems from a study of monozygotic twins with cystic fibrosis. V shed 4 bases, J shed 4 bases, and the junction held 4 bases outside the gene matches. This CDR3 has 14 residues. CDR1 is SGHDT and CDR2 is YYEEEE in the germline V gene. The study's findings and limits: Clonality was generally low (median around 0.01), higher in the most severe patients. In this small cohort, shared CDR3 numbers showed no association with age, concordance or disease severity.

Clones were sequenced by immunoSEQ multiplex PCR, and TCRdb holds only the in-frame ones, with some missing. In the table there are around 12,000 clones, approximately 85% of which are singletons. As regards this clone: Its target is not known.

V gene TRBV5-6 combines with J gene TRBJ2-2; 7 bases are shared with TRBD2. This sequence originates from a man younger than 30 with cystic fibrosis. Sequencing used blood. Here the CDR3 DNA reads TGTGCCAGCAGCCCCGCGGGGGTCACCGGGGAGCTGTTTTTT. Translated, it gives CASSPAGVTGELFF.